Included here is one T cell receptor (beta chain) sequence, with context. These data originate in a study of T-cell reconstitution after alpha-beta-depleted transplantation in children. Germline loops: CDR1 GTSNPN, CDR2 SVGIG (reference sequence). With 3 bases clipped from V and 3 bases from J, the junction kept 11 bases outside the gene matches. The length of the CDR3 is 16 residues. Preparation of the TCRbeta library used unique molecular identifiers. TCRdb reprocessed the PCR reads with MiXCR, giving one entry per CDR3 protein. The sample contains approximately 83,000 distinct CDR3 sequences, over 9% of which appear only once.

The chain couples TRBV30 to TRBJ2-1; 7 nucleotides align to TRBD2. The receptor comes from a human donor who donated a stem cell graft to a child with inherited bone marrow failure. The starting material was PBMCs from the stem cell graft donor, obtained from the stem cell graft. CDR3 sequence: CAWRLGRLASYNEQFF. DNA for the CDR3: TGTGCCTGGAGACTCGGGAGGCTGGCGAGCTACAATGAGCAGTTCTTC.